Shown below are 6 T cell receptor beta chains from a single sample sequenced in a study of early T cells in non-severe SARS-CoV-2 infection. TCRdb recomputed calls from the 5' RACE reads with MiXCR, one row per CDR3 protein. The top ten clones hold about 5.3% of a sample with 30,000 to 40,000 distinct CDR3 sequences, about 5.7% of them seen once. Source material: whole blood. The source of these receptors is an adult who was a healthcare worker with PCR-confirmed SARS-CoV-2 infection or an uninfected control (not recorded which).

At least ten counts were recorded for this clonotype. The V gene is TRBV4-3, the J gene TRBJ1-6, with TRBD1 matching 7 bases. CDR3 size: 16 residues. Per germline, CDR1 LGHNA and CDR2 YSLEER. Trimming removed 0 bases from V and 8 bases from J; junction bases left unmatched: 7. For the CDR3, the DNA is TGCGCCAGCAGCCAAGATATGCGGGACAGCTATTCACCCCTCCACTTT. Translation: CASSQDMRDSYSPLHF.

This clonotype was seen ten or more times. The chain joins TRBV5-1 to TRBJ2-7, with D possibly matching TRBD2 (6 bases). Between the trimmed V and J ends, which lost 4 bases and 3 bases, there was a span of 14 bases. Germline CDR1 is SGHRS and CDR2 is YFSETQ. The length of the CDR3 is 14 residues. The CDR3 DNA follows: TGCGCCAGCAGCACGGGACTCGGAAACTACGAGCAGTACTTC. This sequence encodes CASSTGLGNYEQYF.

The sample holds a few counts of this clonotype. CDR3 nucleotide sequence: TGTGCCTTCCGCCAGGGGTCAGGGCACAGCTCTGGAAACACCATATATTTT. This codes for CAFRQGSGHSSGNTIYF. The rearrangement joins TRBV30 to TRBJ1-3, with a tentative D call TRBD1 (6 bases). This CDR3 spans 17 amino acids. Per germline, CDR1 GTSNPN and CDR2 SVGIG (reference sequence). The V end lost 7 bases, the J end lost 0 bases, and 22 bases lay between the germline ends. The full variable domain, its missing parts supplied by reference TRBV30 and TRBJ1-3, is SQTIHQWPATLVQPVGSPLSLECTVEGTSNPNLYWYRQAAGRGLQLLFYSVGIGQISSEVPQNLSASRPQDRQFILSSKKLLLSDSGFYLCAFRQGSGHSSGNTIYFGEGSWLTVV.

There are many counts of this clonotype. This chain joins TRBV4-1 and TRBJ1-1; 8 nucleotides line up with TRBD1. CDR1 is MGHRA, CDR2 YSYEKL, per germline. This CDR3 is 16 amino acids long. After removal of 0 bases from V and 5 bases from J, the junction contained 8 bases not matched to a gene. CDR3 DNA: TGCGCCAGCAGCCAAGAAAGGACAGGGAGGAGGACTGAAGCTTTCTTT. Protein product: CASSQERTGRRTEAFF.

This clonotype appeared many times. The chain recombines TRBV12-3 or TRBV12-4 with TRBJ2-1; 7 bases match TRBD1. This CDR3 region has 15 residues. V dropped 5 bases and J dropped 6; count of bases not matched to a gene: 10. The CDR3 spells CASSPTGQKGNEQFF. The DNA of the CDR3 is TGTGCCAGCAGTCCGACAGGGCAGAAGGGCAATGAGCAGTTCTTC.

This chain connects TRBV6-5 to TRBJ2-1; D unclear. The V end was cut by 0 bases, the J end by 0 bases, with 9 bases between. The germline V gene has CDR1 MNHEY and CDR2 SVGAGI. This CDR3 spans 16 amino acids. The chain's CDR3 is CASSYSHRSSYNEQFF. The DNA of the CDR3 is TGTGCCAGCAGTTACTCGCACAGAAGCTCCTACAATGAGCAGTTCTTC.